A selection of T cell receptor beta chains follows, all from one sample in a study of identical twins. MiXCR, applied by TCRdb to the 5' RACE reads, yields one record per CDR3 protein. This table has under 300,000 distinct CDR3 sequences, more than 13% appearing once. The sequenced sample consisted of memory (CD45RO+) T cells sorted from blood. Receptors were obtained from a woman younger than 30 in good health. Both conserved end residues are part of each CDR3. A D gene is named only where the DNA matches it firmly. Some rows mark clone size as missing; the rest say once, few, many or name a class of expanded clone.

abundance	v_gene	d_gene	j_gene	CDR3aa	CDR3nt
-	TRBV5-4	-	TRBJ2-1	CASSSLGLANEQFF	TGTGCCAGCAGTTCCTTGGGGCTAGCGAATGAGCAGTTCTTC
-	TRBV7-2	TRBD2	TRBJ2-7	CASSSGLGYEQYF	TGTGCCAGCAGCTCGGGACTAGGCTACGAGCAGTACTTC
-	TRBV24-1	TRBD2	TRBJ2-3	CATSHSGRGTDTQYF	TGTGCCACCAGTCACAGCGGGAGGGGCACAGATACGCAGTATTTT
few	TRBV20-1	-	TRBJ1-2	CSARRSFGVYGYTF	TGCAGTGCTCGAAGATCCTTTGGGGTCTATGGCTACACCTTC
few	TRBV20-1	-	TRBJ2-1	CSAKPVGYNEQFF	TGCAGTGCTAAACCGGTCGGCTACAATGAGCAGTTCTTC
-	TRBV7-9	-	TRBJ1-2	CASSLVLGGYTF	TGTGCCAGCAGCTTAGTACTTGGCGGCTACACCTTC
-	TRBV10-3	-	TRBJ1-4	CAIRDTATNEKLFF	TGTGCCATCAGGGACACTGCAACTAATGAAAAACTGTTTTTT
many	TRBV12-3/TRBV12-4	-	TRBJ2-1	CASSPGWVAEQFF	TGTGCCAGCAGCCCGGGGTGGGTCGCTGAGCAGTTCTTC
-	TRBV18	-	TRBJ1-4	CASSPSANEKLFF	TGTGCCAGCTCACCTTCGGCTAATGAAAAACTGTTTTTT
few	TRBV6-1	-	TRBJ2-1	CASIRSGRSHNEQFF	TGTGCCAGCATACGGTCCGGGAGAAGTCACAATGAGCAGTTCTTC
-	TRBV14	-	TRBJ2-3	CASASEADTQYF	TGTGCCAGCGCTTCCGAAGCAGATACGCAGTATTTT
few	TRBV19	-	TRBJ1-5	CASSIRAQPQHF	TGTGCCAGTAGTATAAGGGCTCAGCCCCAGCATTTT
-	TRBV6-6	-	TRBJ2-1	CASTYGGEQFF	TGTGCCAGCACCTACGGAGGTGAGCAGTTCTTC
few	TRBV6-1	-	TRBJ1-6	CASRDSNSPLHF	TGTGCCAGCAGGGACAGCAATTCACCCCTCCACTTT
-	TRBV7-3	-	TRBJ1-1	CASSLNRPRMNTEAFF	TGTGCCAGCAGCTTAAACCGCCCGAGAATGAACACTGAAGCTTTCTTT
many	TRBV20-1	TRBD2	TRBJ2-2	CSARRAGDTGELFF	TGCAGTGCTAGGAGGGCGGGGGATACCGGGGAGCTGTTTTTT
-	TRBV9	-	TRBJ2-3	CASSDKLGPDTQYF	TGTGCCAGCAGCGACAAGCTCGGCCCAGATACGCAGTATTTT
-	TRBV5-4	-	TRBJ1-1	CASSAGGSWVEAFF	TGTGCCAGCAGCGCTGGGGGCTCATGGGTCGAAGCTTTCTTT
-	TRBV2	-	TRBJ1-4	CASRLRSTNEKLFF	TGTGCCAGCAGATTGAGGTCAACTAATGAAAAACTGTTTTTT
few	TRBV2	TRBD1	TRBJ1-1	CASRTGGVSTEAFF	TGTGCCAGCAGGACAGGGGGAGTATCCACTGAAGCTTTCTTT
-	TRBV5-5	-	TRBJ2-1	CASSLGGADYNEQFF	TGTGCCAGCAGCTTGGGGGGGGCTGACTACAATGAGCAGTTCTTC
once	TRBV29-1	-	TRBJ2-3	CSVEDTFGGGDTQYF	TGCAGCGTTGAGGACACCTTCGGGGGTGGAGATACGCAGTATTTT
many	TRBV7-2	TRBD2	TRBJ2-1	CASSWTSGLYNEQFF	TGTGCCAGCAGCTGGACTAGCGGGCTCTACAATGAGCAGTTCTTC
few	TRBV20-1	-	TRBJ2-3	CSAPPRDNGGDTQYF	TGCAGTGCTCCCCCGCGGGACAACGGGGGGGATACGCAGTATTTT
-	TRBV5-1	TRBD2	TRBJ2-5	CASSWGVSGEETQYF	TGCGCCAGCAGCTGGGGGGTCAGCGGGGAAGAGACCCAGTACTTC
few	TRBV5-1	TRBD1	TRBJ1-1	CASRPETGWNTEAFF	TGCGCCAGCAGACCTGAGACAGGGTGGAACACTGAAGCTTTCTTT
many	TRBV29-1	TRBD1	TRBJ2-1	CSVASWTGSRYNEQFF	TGCAGCGTTGCATCCTGGACAGGGTCCCGTTACAATGAGCAGTTCTTC
once	TRBV7-2	-	TRBJ2-5	CASSAKERNLF	TGTGCCAGCAGCGCAAAGGAGCGGAACCTCTTC
many	TRBV20-1	-	TRBJ1-1	CSANQGGSTEAFF	TGCAGTGCGAATCAGGGAGGGAGCACTGAAGCTTTCTTT
-	TRBV7-9	-	TRBJ1-1	CASSLAGLGSEAFF	TGTGCCAGCAGCTTAGCCGGGTTAGGGTCTGAAGCTTTCTTT
-	TRBV19	-	TRBJ2-1	CASRPRRAGYNEQFF	TGTGCCAGTCGACCCAGGCGAGCCGGTTACAATGAGCAGTTCTTC
few	TRBV12-3/TRBV12-4	TRBD2	TRBJ2-1	CASSFGPWASGGLHNEQFF	TGTGCCAGCAGTTTTGGACCCTGGGCTAGCGGGGGTCTGCACAATGAGCAGTTCTTC
-	TRBV28	-	TRBJ2-2	CASRLRSNTGELFF	TGTGCCAGCAGACTACGCTCGAACACCGGGGAGCTGTTTTTT
few	TRBV12-3/TRBV12-4	-	TRBJ2-1	CASSFGGLAYNEQFF	TGTGCCAGCAGTTTTGGGGGACTCGCCTACAATGAGCAGTTCTTC
-	TRBV3-1	-	TRBJ1-1	CASSLGSQGEAFF	TGTGCCAGCAGCTTAGGTTCTCAGGGTGAAGCTTTCTTT
few	TRBV19	-	TRBJ2-7	CAATDSYEQYF	TGTGCCGCAACAGACTCCTACGAGCAGTACTTC
few	TRBV7-9	-	TRBJ2-7	CASSLGTGSPPLEQYF	TGTGCCAGCAGCTTAGGAACAGGCTCGCCTCCCCTCGAGCAGTACTTC
few	TRBV2	TRBD2	TRBJ2-7	CASRIAGGGYEQYF	TGTGCCAGCAGGATAGCGGGAGGCGGCTACGAGCAGTACTTC
many	TRBV11-2	-	TRBJ2-3	CASSLPGGDTQYF	TGTGCCAGCAGCTTACCAGGAGGGGATACGCAGTATTTT
many	TRBV7-8	TRBD2	TRBJ2-7	CASSGEASGTYEQYF	TGTGCCAGCAGCGGTGAGGCTAGCGGAACCTACGAGCAGTACTTC
few	TRBV3-1	-	TRBJ2-7	CASSQDGGGPPYEQYF	TGTGCCAGCAGCCAAGATGGTGGGGGTCCCCCCTACGAGCAGTACTTC
many	TRBV12-3/TRBV12-4	-	TRBJ1-1	CASKPIGILTEAFF	TGTGCCAGCAAACCAATCGGGATCCTCACTGAAGCTTTCTTT
few	TRBV20-1	-	TRBJ2-3	CSASQIATDTQYF	TGCAGTGCCTCACAGATAGCCACAGATACGCAGTATTTT
few	TRBV3-1	TRBD1	TRBJ2-4	CASSLGGPGTHIQYF	TGTGCCAGCAGCCTAGGGGGCCCTGGTACGCACATTCAGTACTTC
few	TRBV10-2	TRBD2	TRBJ2-7	CATHSGRPAYEQYF	TGCGCCACCCATAGCGGGCGCCCGGCCTACGAGCAGTACTTC
-	TRBV11-2	TRBD2	TRBJ2-1	CASSLRVVRPSGGRDNEQFF	TGTGCCAGCAGCTTACGAGTTGTACGGCCTAGCGGGGGCAGGGACAATGAGCAGTTCTTC
few	TRBV3-1	TRBD2	TRBJ2-5	CASNPSGGETQYF	TGTGCCAGCAACCCCTCGGGGGGAGAGACCCAGTACTTC
many	TRBV12-3/TRBV12-4	-	TRBJ1-2	CASSLRAGLGGYTF	TGTGCCAGCAGTTTAAGGGCCGGGCTAGGAGGCTACACCTTC
many	TRBV7-2	-	TRBJ2-1	CASSLALAGGLNEQFF	TGTGCCAGCAGCTTAGCGTTAGCCGGAGGCTTAAATGAGCAGTTCTTC
-	TRBV14	-	TRBJ2-7	CASSHPLWAGDMVEQYF	TGTGCCAGCAGCCACCCCCTTTGGGCAGGGGATATGGTCGAGCAGTACTTC
-	TRBV24-1	TRBD1	TRBJ2-2	CATSLGQGTGELFF	TGTGCCACCTCTCTCGGACAGGGGACCGGGGAGCTGTTTTTT
many	TRBV7-2	TRBD1	TRBJ2-7	CASSGTGAKQYF	TGTGCCAGCAGCGGGACAGGGGCTAAGCAGTACTTC
-	TRBV6-5	-	TRBJ1-2	CASSSSGVTDFLFYGYTF	TGTGCCAGCAGTTCTTCAGGTGTAACCGACTTTTTATTCTATGGCTACACCTTC
many	TRBV12-3/TRBV12-4	-	TRBJ2-2	CASSPRAFTGELFF	TGTGCCAGCAGTCCCCGGGCGTTCACCGGGGAGCTGTTTTTT
-	TRBV10-3	-	TRBJ2-5	CAISERGREETQYF	TGTGCCATCAGTGAGAGGGGCAGGGAAGAGACCCAGTACTTC